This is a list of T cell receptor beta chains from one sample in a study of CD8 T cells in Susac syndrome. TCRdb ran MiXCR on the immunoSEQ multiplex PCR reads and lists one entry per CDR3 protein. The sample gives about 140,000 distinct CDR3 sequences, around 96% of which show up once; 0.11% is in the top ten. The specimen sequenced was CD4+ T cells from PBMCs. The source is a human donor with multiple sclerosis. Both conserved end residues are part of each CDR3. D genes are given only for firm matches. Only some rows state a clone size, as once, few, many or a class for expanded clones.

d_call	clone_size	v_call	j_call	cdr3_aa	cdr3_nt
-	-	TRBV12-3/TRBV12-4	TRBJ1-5	CASKVSRDNQPQHF	TGTGCCAGCAAGGTCAGTAGGGACAATCAGCCCCAGCATTTT
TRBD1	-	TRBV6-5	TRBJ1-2	CASSYDGTEFYGYTF	TGTGCCAGCAGTTATGATGGGACAGAGTTCTATGGCTACACCTTC
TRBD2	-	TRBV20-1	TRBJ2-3	CSAKRSGGLDTQYF	TGCAGTGCTAAGCGGAGCGGGGGATTAGATACGCAGTATTTT
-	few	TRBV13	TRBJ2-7	CASSLAGPTYEQYF	TGTGCCAGCAGCTTAGCGGGCCCGACCTACGAGCAGTACTTC
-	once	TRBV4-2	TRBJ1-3	CASSPDRTGNTIYF	TGTGCCAGCAGCCCGGACCGAACTGGAAACACCATATATTTT
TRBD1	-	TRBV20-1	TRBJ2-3	CSARDEVGQGRTDTQYF	TGCAGTGCTAGAGATGAGGTCGGACAGGGGAGGACAGATACGCAGTATTTT
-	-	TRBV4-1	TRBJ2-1	CASSQEVRSSYNEQFF	TGCGCCAGCAGCCAAGAGGTAAGGAGCTCCTACAATGAGCAGTTCTTC
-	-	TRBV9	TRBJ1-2	CASSVGRGAGGYTF	TGTGCCAGCAGCGTCGGCCGCGGGGCGGGTGGCTACACCTTC
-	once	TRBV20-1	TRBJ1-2	CSATNTQVNYGYTF	TGCAGTGCGACGAACACACAGGTTAACTATGGCTACACCTTC
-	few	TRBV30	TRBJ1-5	CAWSVGTYTNQPQHF	TGTGCCTGGAGTGTTGGGACCTACACCAATCAGCCCCAGCATTTT
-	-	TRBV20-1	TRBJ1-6	CSARLAVGGTPNSPLHF	TGCAGTGCTAGGCTCGCGGTGGGGGGGACACCGAATTCACCCCTCCACTTT
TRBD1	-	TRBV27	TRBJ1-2	CASRPRVAGGYYGYTF	TGTGCCAGCAGACCCCGGGTGGCAGGGGGTTACTATGGCTACACCTTC
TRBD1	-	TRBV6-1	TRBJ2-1	CASSRDRGGPYNEQFF	TGTGCCAGCAGCCGCGACAGGGGAGGACCCTACAATGAGCAGTTCTTC
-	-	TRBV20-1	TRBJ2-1	CSALPTPNEQFF	TGCAGTGCTCTTCCCACTCCCAATGAGCAGTTCTTC
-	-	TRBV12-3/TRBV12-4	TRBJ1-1	CASSDTQGSWTEAFF	TGTGCCAGCAGTGACACACAGGGAAGTTGGACTGAAGCTTTCTTT
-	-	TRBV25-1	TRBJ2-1	CASSDPRTRRSNEQFF	TGTGCCAGCAGTGATCCCAGAACCCGCAGGTCCAATGAGCAGTTCTTC
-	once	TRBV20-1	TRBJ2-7	CSAPPLGGVSTGEQYF	TGCAGTGCCCCCCCCTTGGGGGGAGTGAGTACCGGCGAGCAGTACTTC
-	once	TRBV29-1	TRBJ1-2	CSVNSGSYGYTF	TGCAGCGTCAATTCAGGGTCCTATGGCTACACCTTC
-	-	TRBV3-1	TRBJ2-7	CASSRGPASSYEQYF	TGTGCCAGCAGCCGGGGACCTGCGTCCTCCTACGAGCAGTACTTC
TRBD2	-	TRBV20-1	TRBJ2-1	CSARPGLHNEQFF	TGCAGTGCCCGACCGGGACTACACAATGAGCAGTTCTTC
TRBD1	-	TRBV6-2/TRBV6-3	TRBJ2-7	CASSRPDRGTYEQYF	TGTGCCAGCAGTAGGCCCGACAGGGGGACCTACGAGCAGTACTTC
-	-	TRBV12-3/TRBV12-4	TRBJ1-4	CASSLGPPKLFF	TGTGCCAGCAGTCTCGGGCCCCCGAAACTGTTTTTT
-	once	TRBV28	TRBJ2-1	CASSLTPSGQFF	TGTGCCAGCAGTTTAACCCCCTCGGGGCAGTTCTTC
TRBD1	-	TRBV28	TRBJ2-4	CASSSPGQGVRSSDF	TGTGCCAGCAGCTCACCGGGACAGGGGGTTAGATCATCGGACTTC
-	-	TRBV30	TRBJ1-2	CAWNSEQRGYTF	TGTGCCTGGAATTCAGAACAACGCGGCTACACCTTC
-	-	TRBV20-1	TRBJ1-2	CSAAGANYGYTF	TGCAGTGCAGCGGGAGCTAACTATGGCTACACCTTC
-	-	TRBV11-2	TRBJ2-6	CASSLEGGTGANVLTF	TGTGCCAGCAGCTTAGAGGGGGGTACTGGGGCCAACGTCCTGACTTTC
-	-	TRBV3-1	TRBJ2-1	CASSQGGAGSYNEQFF	TGTGCCAGCAGCCAGGGGGGAGCGGGCTCCTACAATGAGCAGTTCTTC
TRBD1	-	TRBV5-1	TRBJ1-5	CASSPQAGGLNQPQHF	TGCGCCAGCAGCCCTCAGGCAGGGGGCCTCAATCAGCCCCAGCATTTT
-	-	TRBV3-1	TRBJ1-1	CASSQGQQNTEAFF	TGTGCCAGCAGCCAAGGACAGCAAAACACTGAAGCTTTCTTT
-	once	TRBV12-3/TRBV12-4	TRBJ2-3	CASSFSATDTQYF	TGTGCCAGCAGTTTCAGTGCCACAGATACGCAGTATTTT
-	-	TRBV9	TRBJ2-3	CASSPRTIFHSDTQYF	TGTGCCAGCAGCCCCCGGACTATTTTTCATTCAGATACGCAGTATTTT
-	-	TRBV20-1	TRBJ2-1	CSAINRFSSYNEQFF	TGCAGTGCTATAAACAGGTTCAGCTCCTACAATGAGCAGTTCTTC
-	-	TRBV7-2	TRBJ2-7	CASSLAAGQYF	TGTGCCAGCAGCCTGGCGGCGGGGCAGTACTTC
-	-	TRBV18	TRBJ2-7	CASSIRGRGYEQYF	TGTGCCAGCTCGATCCGGGGCAGAGGCTACGAGCAGTACTTC
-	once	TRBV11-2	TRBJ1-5	CASSQGGRGADIGNQPQHF	TGTGCCAGCAGCCAAGGGGGTCGGGGGGCCGATATCGGCAATCAGCCCCAGCATTTT
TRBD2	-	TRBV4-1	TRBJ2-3	CASSQDRGGGDTQYF	TGCGCCAGCAGCCAAGATAGGGGCGGGGGGGATACGCAGTATTTT
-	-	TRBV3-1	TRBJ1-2	CASSQRRVRYGYTF	TGTGCCAGCAGCCAAAGGAGGGTGCGCTATGGCTACACCTTC
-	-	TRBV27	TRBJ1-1	CASSSSVGAGVNTEAFF	TGTGCCAGCAGTTCGTCGGTGGGGGCTGGGGTAAACACTGAAGCTTTCTTT
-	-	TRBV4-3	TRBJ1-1	CASSLSGSSTEAFF	TGCGCCAGCAGCCTTTCTGGGAGTAGCACTGAAGCTTTCTTT
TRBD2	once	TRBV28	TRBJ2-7	CASSLGGVAGVLREQYF	TGTGCCAGCAGTTTAGGAGGTGTAGCGGGGGTCCTTCGCGAGCAGTACTTC
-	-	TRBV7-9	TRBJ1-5	CASSSGLQPQHF	TGTGCCAGCAGCAGCGGGCTACAGCCCCAGCATTTT
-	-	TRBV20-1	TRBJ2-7	CSARENEQYF	TGCAGTGCTAGGGAAAACGAGCAGTACTTC
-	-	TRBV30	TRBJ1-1	CAWRADLKTEAFF	TGTGCCTGGAGGGCGGACTTGAAAACTGAAGCTTTCTTT
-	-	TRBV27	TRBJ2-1	CASSSGTLYNEQFF	TGTGCCAGCAGTTCAGGGACCCTATACAATGAGCAGTTCTTC